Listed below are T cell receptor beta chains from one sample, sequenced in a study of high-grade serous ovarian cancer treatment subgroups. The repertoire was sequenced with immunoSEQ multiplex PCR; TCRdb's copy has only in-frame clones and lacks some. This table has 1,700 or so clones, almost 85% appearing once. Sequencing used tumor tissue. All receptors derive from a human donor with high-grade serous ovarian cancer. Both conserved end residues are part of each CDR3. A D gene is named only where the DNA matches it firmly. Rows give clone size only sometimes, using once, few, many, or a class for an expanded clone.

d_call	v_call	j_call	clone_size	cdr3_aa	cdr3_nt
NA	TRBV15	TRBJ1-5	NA	CATSRESPNQPQHF	TGTGCCACCAGCAGAGAAAGCCCCAATCAGCCCCAGCATTTT
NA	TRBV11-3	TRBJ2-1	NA	CASSLDVGTGEQFF	TGTGCCAGCAGCTTAGATGTTGGGACGGGTGAGCAGTTCTTC
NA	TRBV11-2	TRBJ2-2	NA	CASSLRLANTGELFF	TGTGCCAGCAGCTTAAGACTCGCGAACACCGGGGAGCTGTTTTTT
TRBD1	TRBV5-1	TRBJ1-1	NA	CASSFGTGATEAFF	TGCGCCAGCAGCTTTGGTACAGGGGCCACTGAAGCTTTCTTT
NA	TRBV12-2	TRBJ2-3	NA	CASRFTGTDTQYF	TGTGCAAGTCGCTTTACCGGCACAGATACGCAGTATTTT
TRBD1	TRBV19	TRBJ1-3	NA	CASTYWGQGSFGNTIYF	TGTGCCAGTACGTACTGGGGACAGGGCTCTTTTGGAAACACCATATATTTT
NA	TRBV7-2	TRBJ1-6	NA	CASSFGTVNSPLHF	TGTGCCAGCAGCTTCGGGACGGTTAATTCACCCCTCCACTTT
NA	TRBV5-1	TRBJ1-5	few	CASSFGGTDSNQPQHF	TGCGCCAGCAGCTTTGGGGGCACTGATAGCAATCAGCCCCAGCATTTT
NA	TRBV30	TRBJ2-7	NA	CAWTLGIDRSPYEQYF	TGTGCCTGGACCTTGGGTATCGACAGGAGCCCTTACGAGCAGTACTTC
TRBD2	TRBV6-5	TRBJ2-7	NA	CASRYDAGGKEQYF	TGTGCCAGCAGATACGACGCGGGGGGCAAAGAGCAGTACTTC
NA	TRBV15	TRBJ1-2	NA	CATSRQGDYGYTF	TGTGCCACCAGCAGACAGGGCGACTATGGCTACACCTTC
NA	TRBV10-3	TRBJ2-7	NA	CAISDTVGLYEQYF	TGTGCCATCAGTGACACAGTCGGTCTGTACGAGCAGTACTTC
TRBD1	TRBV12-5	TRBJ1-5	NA	CASGRTGSNQPQHF	TGTGCTAGTGGCCGGACAGGTAGCAATCAGCCCCAGCATTTT
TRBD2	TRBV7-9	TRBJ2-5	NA	CASSLFLASGAQETQYF	TGTGCCAGCAGCTTATTTTTGGCTAGCGGGGCCCAAGAGACCCAGTACTTC
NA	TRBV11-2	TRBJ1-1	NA	CASSKQVMNTEAFF	TGTGCCAGCAGCAAACAGGTCATGAACACTGAAGCTTTCTTT
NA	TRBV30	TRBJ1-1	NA	CAWMGWTLNTEAFF	TGTGCCTGGATGGGGTGGACACTGAACACTGAAGCTTTCTTT
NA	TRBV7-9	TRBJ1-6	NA	CASSFNADNSPLHF	TGTGCTAGCAGCTTCAACGCGGATAATTCACCCCTCCACTTT
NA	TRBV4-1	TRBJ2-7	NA	CASSLGTPPGYEQYF	TGCGCCAGCAGCCTCGGGACGCCTCCCGGCTACGAGCAGTACTTC
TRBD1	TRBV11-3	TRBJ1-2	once	CASSLVEWGQADGYTF	TGTGCCAGCAGCTTAGTAGAGTGGGGACAGGCCGATGGCTACACCTTC
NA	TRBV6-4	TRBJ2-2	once	CASSEGTGELFF	TGTGCCAGCAGTGAGGGCACCGGGGAGCTGTTTTTT
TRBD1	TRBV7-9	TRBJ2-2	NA	CASRSNTGTGNTGELFF	TGTGCCAGCAGAAGCAATACCGGGACAGGGAACACCGGGGAGCTGTTTTTT
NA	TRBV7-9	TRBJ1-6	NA	CASSRHGQIYNSPLHF	TGTGCCAGCAGCCGTCATGGACAGATCTATAATTCACCCCTCCACTTT
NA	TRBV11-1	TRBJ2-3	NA	CASSLRRLSSTDTQYF	TGTGCCAGCAGCCTCCGAAGGCTGTCGAGCACAGATACGCAGTATTTT
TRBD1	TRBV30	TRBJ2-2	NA	CAGDRGGTGELFF	TGTGCCGGGGACAGGGGTGGGACCGGGGAGCTGTTTTTT
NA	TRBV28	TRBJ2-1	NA	CASSLYPAYNEQFF	TGTGCCAGCAGTTTATATCCAGCCTACAATGAGCAGTTCTTC
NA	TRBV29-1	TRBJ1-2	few	CSVVVIYGYTF	TGCAGCGTTGTGGTAATCTATGGCTACACCTTC
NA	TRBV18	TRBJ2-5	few	CASSPTALGETQYF	TGTGCCAGCTCACCGACAGCCCTGGGGGAGACCCAGTACTTC
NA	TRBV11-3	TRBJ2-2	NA	CASSLQGNTGELFF	TGTGCCAGCAGCTTACAGGGAAACACCGGGGAGCTGTTTTTT
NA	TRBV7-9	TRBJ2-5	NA	CASRLDFIQETQYF	TGTGCCAGCAGACTGGACTTCATACAAGAGACCCAGTACTTC
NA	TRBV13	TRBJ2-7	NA	CASSLGTSYEQYF	TGTGCCAGCAGCTTAGGGACCTCCTACGAGCAGTACTTC
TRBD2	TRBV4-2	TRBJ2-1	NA	CASSQVSMGGGMDEQFF	TGTGCCAGCAGCCAAGTCTCAATGGGCGGGGGGATGGATGAGCAGTTCTTC
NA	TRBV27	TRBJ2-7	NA	CASARQALYEQYF	TGTGCCAGCGCCCGTCAGGCGTTATACGAGCAGTACTTC
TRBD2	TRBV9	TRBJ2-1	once	CASSVIAGEFGWREQFF	TGTGCCAGCAGCGTCATAGCGGGAGAGTTCGGGTGGCGGGAGCAGTTCTTC
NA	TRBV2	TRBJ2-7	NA	CASSEPGQGQNEQYF	TGTGCCAGCAGTGAACCTGGGCAGGGGCAGAATGAGCAGTACTTC
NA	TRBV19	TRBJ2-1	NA	CASSPGTASYNEQFF	TGTGCCAGTAGTCCCGGGACGGCATCCTACAATGAGCAGTTCTTC
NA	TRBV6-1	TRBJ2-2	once	CASSAHAFNTGELFF	TGTGCCAGCAGTGCCCACGCCTTTAACACCGGGGAGCTGTTTTTT
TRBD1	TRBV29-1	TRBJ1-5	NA	CSVADRGNQPQHF	TGCAGCGTCGCAGACAGGGGCAATCAGCCCCAGCATTTT
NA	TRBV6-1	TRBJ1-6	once	CASRDNYNSPLHF	TGTGCCAGCAGGGACAACTATAATTCACCCCTCCACTTT
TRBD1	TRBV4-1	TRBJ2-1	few	CASSQDLDRVYNEQFF	TGCGCCAGCAGCCAAGACCTGGACAGGGTCTACAATGAGCAGTTCTTC
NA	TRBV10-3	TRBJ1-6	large	CAISESETAQRSPLHF	TGTGCCATCAGTGAGTCCGAGACAGCTCAACGGTCACCCCTCCACTTT
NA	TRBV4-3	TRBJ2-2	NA	CASSQDGTDGELFF	TGCGCCAGCAGCCAAGATGGTACGGACGGGGAGCTGTTTTTT
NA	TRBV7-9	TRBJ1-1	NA	CASSREGEAFF	TGTGCCAGCAGCAGAGAAGGAGAAGCTTTCTTT
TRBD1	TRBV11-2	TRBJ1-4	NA	CASSLDRDSLNEKLFF	TGTGCCAGCAGCTTAGACCGGGACAGCCTTAATGAAAAACTGTTTTTT
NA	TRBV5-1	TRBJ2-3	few	CASSLGQHTDTQYF	TGCGCCAGCAGCTTGGGACAGCACACAGATACGCAGTATTTT
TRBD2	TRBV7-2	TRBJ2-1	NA	CASSSTSGPHNEQFF	TGTGCCAGCAGCTCGACTAGCGGGCCACACAATGAGCAGTTCTTC
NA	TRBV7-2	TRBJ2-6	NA	CASSARGRRQSRANVLTF	TGTGCCAGCAGCGCAAGGGGAAGACGACAAAGTCGGGCCAACGTCCTGACTTTC
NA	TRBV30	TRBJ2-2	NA	CAWSSSDLITGELFF	TGTGCCTGGAGTTCCTCGGACCTAATAACCGGGGAGCTGTTTTTT
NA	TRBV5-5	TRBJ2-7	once	CASSWGGRGGYEQYF	TGTGCCAGCAGCTGGGGCGGCAGGGGAGGCTACGAGCAGTACTTC
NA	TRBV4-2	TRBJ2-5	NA	CASSQDLRETQYF	TGTGCCAGCAGCCAAGATCTAAGGGAGACCCAGTACTTC
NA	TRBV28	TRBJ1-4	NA	CASSLPWRGGTNEKLFF	TGTGCCAGCAGTTTACCGTGGAGGGGAGGGACTAATGAAAAACTGTTTTTT
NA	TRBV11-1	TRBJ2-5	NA	CASSPIGLGEETQYF	TGTGCCAGCAGCCCAATTGGACTGGGGGAAGAGACCCAGTACTTC
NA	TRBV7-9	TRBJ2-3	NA	CASSLGFSTDTQYF	TGTGCCAGCAGCTTAGGCTTTTCCACAGATACGCAGTATTTT
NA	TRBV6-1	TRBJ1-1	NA	CASSARGLSNTEAFF	TGTGCCAGCAGTGCCCGGGGGCTTTCGAACACTGAAGCTTTCTTT
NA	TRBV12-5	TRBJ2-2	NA	CASGIGTLGAGLFF	TGTGCTAGTGGTATCGGGACCCTAGGAGCTGGGCTGTTTTTT
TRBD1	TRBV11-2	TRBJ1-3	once	CASSLARTGGRIVYF	TGTGCCAGCAGCTTAGCGCGGACAGGGGGACGGATTGTGTATTTT